The clone carrying this TCR beta chain was seen ten or more times. Its target is unknown. This specimen comes from a study of T-cell memory formation after mild COVID-19. As for the study in general: TCR clusters largely stayed donor specific. Overall study findings and caveats: Contracting CD8+ clones were enriched in EMRA, CD4+ mainly in CM and EM. There was a balanced CD4/CD8 profile in clones contracting day 15 to 85, and later expanders leaned CD4+.

5'RACE with constant-segment primers yielded barcoded, UMI-tagged TCR alpha and TCR beta cDNA libraries. One entry per CDR3 protein results from TCRdb running MiXCR on the 5' RACE reads. Altogether hundreds of thousands of distinct CDR3 sequences are present, around 15% being singletons, with the ten largest covering about 8.1%. Input material: PBMCs or a T cell subset sorted from them (not recorded which). The source of this sequence is an adult woman who had mild COVID-19 (a few samples of this study predate the infection). Cell type and time point are not known.

In DNA, the CDR3 is TGTGCCAGCAGCTTAACCCCCGGACTTTACAATGAGCAGTTCTTC. This encodes CASSLTPGLYNEQFF. J is TRBJ2-1 and V is TRBV7-3; D is perhaps TRBD2 (5 bases). CDR3 length: 15 amino acids. The germline gives CDR1 SGHTA, CDR2 FQGTGA. V was clipped by 0 bases and J by 4 bases, with 10 bases between them. Full variable domain (rest looked up from reference TRBV7-3 and TRBJ2-1): GAGVSQTPSNKVTEKGKYVELRCDPISGHTALYWYRQSLGQGPEFLIYFQGTGAADDSGLPNDRFFAVRPEGSVSTLKIQRTERGDSAVYLCASSLTPGLYNEQFFGPGTRLTVL.